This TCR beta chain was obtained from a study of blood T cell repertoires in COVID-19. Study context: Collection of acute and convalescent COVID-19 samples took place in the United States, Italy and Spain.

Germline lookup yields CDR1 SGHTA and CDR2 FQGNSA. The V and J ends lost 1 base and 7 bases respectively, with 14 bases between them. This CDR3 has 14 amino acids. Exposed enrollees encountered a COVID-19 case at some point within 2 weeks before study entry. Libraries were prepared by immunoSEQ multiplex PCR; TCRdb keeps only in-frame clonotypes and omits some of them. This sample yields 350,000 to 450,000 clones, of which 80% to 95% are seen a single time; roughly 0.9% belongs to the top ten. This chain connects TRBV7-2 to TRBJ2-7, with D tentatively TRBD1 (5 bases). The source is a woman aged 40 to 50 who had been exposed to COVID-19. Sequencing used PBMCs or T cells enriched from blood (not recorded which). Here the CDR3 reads CASSLVGQSWEQYF. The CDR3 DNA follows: TGTGCCAGCAGCTTAGTCGGACAATCGTGGGAGCAGTACTTC.